The 9 T cell receptor beta chains given below trace back to one sample, sequenced in a study of radiation and T cells in renal cell carcinoma. Produced via immunoSEQ multiplex PCR; TCRdb's table is partial and in-frame only. The sample shows just over 150,000 clones, 87% of them seen only once. The time point here: blood 2 weeks post-SBRT. As to treatment: 15 Gy SBRT to primary tumor, nephrectomy 4 weeks later. Source: blood, taken from a patient whose treatment included radiotherapy and nephrectomy. These receptors came from a woman between 45 and 65 years old with renal cell carcinoma.

This clone occurred once. This sample includes further DNA sequences coding for the same CDR3. The gene calls are TRBV5-1 and TRBJ1-1, with TRBD1 matching over 7 bases. This CDR3 has 14 amino acids. V lost 2 bases, J lost 2 bases, and 3 bases stayed unmatched. The germline V gene encodes CDR1 SGHRS and CDR2 YFSETQ. CDR3 coding DNA: TGCGCCAGCAGCTTTGACAGGGTCAACACTGAAGCTTTCTTT. Amino acids: CASSFDRVNTEAFF.

In its sample, this clone was seen once. The V gene is TRBV6-5, the J gene TRBJ2-1; D unclear. Looked up from germline, CDR1 is MNHEY and CDR2 is SVGAGI. V was trimmed by 0 bases and J by 9 bases, leaving 15 bases between them. The CDR3 runs to 15 residues. The CDR3 loop is CASSYSDVRNTEQFF. DNA of the CDR3: TGTGCCAGCAGTTACTCGGACGTTCGGAACACTGAGCAGTTCTTC.

This chain connects TRBV5-4 to TRBJ1-5; D possibly corresponds to TRBD1 (5 bases). The V and J ends lost 0 bases and 11 bases respectively, with 15 bases between them. This CDR3 is 14 amino acids long. Per the germline V gene, CDR1 is SGHNT and CDR2 is YYREEE (reference sequence). The CDR3 nucleotides read TGTGCCAGCAGCTTGGACGGAGGGGTAGGGGCCCAGCATTTT. Encoded protein: CASSLDGGVGAQHF.

The V gene is TRBV19, the J gene TRBJ1-3; 8 positions agree with TRBD1. The germline V gene has CDR1 LNHDA and CDR2 SQIVND (reference sequence). The junction had 9 bases not matched to a gene; V was cut back by 3 bases and J by 8 bases. The CDR3 totals 15 residues. The CDR3 coding sequence is TGTGCCAGTAGTATCCAGGGGGCGAGCGGCGACACCATATATTTT. Translation gives CASSIQGASGDTIYF. The whole variable domain, remainder taken from reference TRBV19 and TRBJ1-3, is DGGITQSPKYLFRKEGQNVTLSCEQNLNHDAMYWYRQDPGQGLRLIYYSQIVNDFQKGDIAEGYSVSREKKESFPLTVTSAQKNPTAFYLCASSIQGASGDTIYFGEGSWLTVV.

The chain joins TRBV6-5 to TRBJ1-2; 8 bases are shared with TRBD1. The J segment lost 7 bases and the V segment lost 5 bases, leaving 3 bases of the junction unmatched. Germline CDR1 is MNHEY and CDR2 is SVGAGI. The CDR3 has 12 amino acids. CDR3 protein: CASSQDRGGYTF. In DNA form, the CDR3 reads TGTGCCAGCAGTCAAGACAGGGGTGGCTACACCTTC.

The V gene is TRBV25-1, the J gene TRBJ1-4; D is perhaps TRBD1 (6 bases). Germline lookup yields CDR1 MGHDK and CDR2 SYGVNS. The V and J ends lost 4 bases and 8 bases respectively, with 17 bases between them. The CDR3 sequence is 15 residues long. This chain's CDR3 is CASSVPGGGLEKLFF. For the CDR3, the DNA is TGTGCCAGCAGTGTTCCCGGGGGGGGCCTAGAAAAACTGTTTTTT. Using reference TRBV25-1 and TRBJ1-4 for the parts outside the CDR3, the full variable domain is EADIYQTPRYLVIGTGKKITLECSQTMGHDKMYWYQQDPGMELHLIHYSYGVNSTEKGDLSSESTVSRIRTEHFPLTLESARPSHTSQYLCASSVPGGGLEKLFFGSGTQLSVL.

The chain employs TRBV9 and TRBJ2-1; 9 bases agree with TRBD2. This CDR3 has 20 residues. The J segment lost 0 bases and the V segment lost 4 bases, leaving 17 bases of the junction unmatched. CDR1 and CDR2 from the germline V gene are SGDLS and YYNGEE. The CDR3 DNA sequence: TGTGCCAGCAGCTCCCCCGGAGCGGGGGGTTCATTCAGCTCCTACAATGAGCAGTTCTTC. This sequence encodes CASSSPGAGGSFSSYNEQFF.

The V gene is TRBV2, the J gene TRBJ2-7, with 12 bases fitting TRBD1. The J segment lost 2 bases and the V segment lost 6 bases, leaving 5 bases of the junction unmatched. CDR1 is SNHLY and CDR2 is FYNNEI in the germline V gene. This CDR3 has 15 residues. The CDR3 coding sequence is TGTGCCAGCAGGGGACAGGGGGCACGTGCCTACGAGCAGTACTTC. This encodes CASRGQGARAYEQYF.

V is TRBV5-5 and J is TRBJ1-1; no firm D call. Germline V gives CDR1 SGHKS, CDR2 YYEKEE (reference sequence). There are 15 residues in the CDR3. The ends were cut back, 1 base at V and 1 base at J, with 11 bases in the middle. The CDR3 DNA reads TGTGCCAGCAGCTTGAGCAGATACAAGAACACTGAAGCTTTCTTT. This encodes CASSLSRYKNTEAFF.